A single sample gave rise to the 5 T cell receptor beta chains below, sequenced in a study of blood T cell repertoires in COVID-19. Clones were read by immunoSEQ multiplex PCR, and TCRdb kept only the in-frame ones, dropping some. The table lists 130,000 to 150,000 clones, more than 80% of them singletons. The material sequenced was peripheral blood. The receptors here all came from a human donor with acute or convalescent COVID-19. The donor label of this sample is uncertain.

This chain connects TRBV2 to TRBJ2-3; 7 positions agree with TRBD1. This CDR3 comprises 14 residues. V dropped 5 bases and J dropped 1; count of bases not matched to a gene: 3. Per germline, CDR1 SNHLY and CDR2 FYNNEI. As DNA, the CDR3 is TGTGCCAGCAGTCTTGACAGGGGCACAGATACGCAGTATTTT. The encoded protein is CASSLDRGTDTQYF.

V usage is TRBV29-1 and J usage is TRBJ1-1; D unresolved. Deletions cut 7 bases from V and 3 bases from J, with 15 bases between. Germline CDR1 SQVTM, CDR2 ANQGSEA. The CDR3 has 13 amino acids. This CDR3 is CSARGIIDTEAFF. Written as DNA, the CDR3 is TGCAGCGCCCGAGGCATAATTGACACTGAAGCTTTCTTT.

The V gene is TRBV5-5, the J gene TRBJ1-2; perhaps TRBD1 as D (5 bases). The CDR3 has 14 residues. Trimming took 0 bases from V and 4 from J, leaving 10 bases between them. CDR1 SGHKS and CDR2 YYEKEE come from the germline V gene (reference sequence). The CDR3 sequence: CASSLDPTAYGYTF. The CDR3 DNA is TGTGCCAGCAGCTTGGACCCGACAGCCTATGGCTACACCTTC.

This chain joins TRBV2 and TRBJ2-5, with 9 bases identical to TRBD1. Trimming took 4 bases from V and 6 from J; bases not matched to a gene: 6. This CDR3 region has 14 residues. CDR1 SNHLY and CDR2 FYNNEI come from the germline V gene. The CDR3 reads CASSGDRVVKTQYF. CDR3 bases: TGTGCCAGCAGTGGGGACAGGGTGGTAAAGACCCAGTACTTC.

The chain is built from TRBV12-5 and TRBJ2-1, with 7 bases matching TRBD1. Losses at the gene ends were 2 bases for V and 4 bases for J; bases not matched to a gene: 11. The germline V gene has CDR1 LGHNT and CDR2 FRNRAP. The CDR3 totals 17 residues. CDR3 in amino acids: CASGLTLDRVPYNEQFF. The CDR3 DNA reads TGTGCTAGTGGTTTGACTCTTGACAGGGTCCCATACAATGAGCAGTTCTTC.